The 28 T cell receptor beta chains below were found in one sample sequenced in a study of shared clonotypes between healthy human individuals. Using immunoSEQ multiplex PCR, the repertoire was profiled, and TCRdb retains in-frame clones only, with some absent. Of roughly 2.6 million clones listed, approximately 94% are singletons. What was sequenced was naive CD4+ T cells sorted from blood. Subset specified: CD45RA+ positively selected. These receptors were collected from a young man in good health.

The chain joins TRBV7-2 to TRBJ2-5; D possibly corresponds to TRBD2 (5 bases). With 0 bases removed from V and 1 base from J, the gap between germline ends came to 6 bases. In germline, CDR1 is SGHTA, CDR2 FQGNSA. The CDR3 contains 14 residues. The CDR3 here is CASSLAAGQETQYF. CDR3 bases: TGTGCCAGCAGCTTAGCGGCGGGCCAAGAGACCCAGTACTTC.

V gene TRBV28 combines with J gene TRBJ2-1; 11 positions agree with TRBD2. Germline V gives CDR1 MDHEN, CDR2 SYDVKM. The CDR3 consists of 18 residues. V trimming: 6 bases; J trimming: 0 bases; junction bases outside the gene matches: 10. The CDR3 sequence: CASSHPGLAASSYNEQFF. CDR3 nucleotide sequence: TGTGCCAGCAGCCACCCGGGACTAGCGGCTAGCTCCTACAATGAGCAGTTCTTC.

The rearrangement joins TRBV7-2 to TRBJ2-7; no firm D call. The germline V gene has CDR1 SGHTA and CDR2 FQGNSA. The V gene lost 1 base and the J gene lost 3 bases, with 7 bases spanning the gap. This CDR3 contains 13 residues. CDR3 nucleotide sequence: TGTGCCAGCAGCTTAGACATCAACTACGAGCAGTACTTC. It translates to CASSLDINYEQYF.

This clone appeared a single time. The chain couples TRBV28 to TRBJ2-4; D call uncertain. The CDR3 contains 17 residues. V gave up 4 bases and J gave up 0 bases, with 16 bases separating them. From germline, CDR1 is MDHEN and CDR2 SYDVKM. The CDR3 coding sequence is TGTGCCAGCAGTTCCTCGGGCGAGCTCCTAGCCAAAAACATTCAGTACTTC. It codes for CASSSSGELLAKNIQYF.

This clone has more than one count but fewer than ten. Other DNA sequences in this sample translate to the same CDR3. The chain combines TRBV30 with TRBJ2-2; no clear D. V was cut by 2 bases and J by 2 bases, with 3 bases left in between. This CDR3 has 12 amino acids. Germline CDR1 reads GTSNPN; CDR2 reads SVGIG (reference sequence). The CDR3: CAWSLNTGELFF. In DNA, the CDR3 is TGTGCCTGGAGTCTCAACACCGGGGAGCTGTTTTTT.

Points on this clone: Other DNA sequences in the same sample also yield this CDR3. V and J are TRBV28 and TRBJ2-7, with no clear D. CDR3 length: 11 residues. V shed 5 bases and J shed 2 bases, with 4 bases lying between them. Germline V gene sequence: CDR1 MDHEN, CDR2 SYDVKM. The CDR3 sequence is CASSLTYEQYF. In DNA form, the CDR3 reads TGTGCCAGCAGTCTTACCTACGAGCAGTACTTC. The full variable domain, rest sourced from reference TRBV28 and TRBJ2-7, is DVKVTQSSRYLVKRTGEKVFLECVQDMDHENMFWYRQDPGLGLRLIYFSYDVKMKEKGDIPEGYSVSREKKERFSLILESASTNQTSMYLCASSLTYEQYFGPGTRLTVT.

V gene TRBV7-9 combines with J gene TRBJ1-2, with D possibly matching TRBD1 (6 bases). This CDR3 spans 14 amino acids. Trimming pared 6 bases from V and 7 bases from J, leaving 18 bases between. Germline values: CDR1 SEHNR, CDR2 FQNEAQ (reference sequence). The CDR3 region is CASSHPAGEFGYTF. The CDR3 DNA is TGTGCCAGCAGTCACCCGGCAGGGGAATTTGGCTACACCTTC.

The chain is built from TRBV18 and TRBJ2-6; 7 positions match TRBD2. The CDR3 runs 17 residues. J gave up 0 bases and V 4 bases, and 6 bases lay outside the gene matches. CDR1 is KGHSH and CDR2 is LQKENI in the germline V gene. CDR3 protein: CASSRSGAVSGANVLTF. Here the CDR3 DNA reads TGTGCCAGCTCACGAAGCGGGGCCGTCTCTGGGGCCAACGTCCTGACTTTC.

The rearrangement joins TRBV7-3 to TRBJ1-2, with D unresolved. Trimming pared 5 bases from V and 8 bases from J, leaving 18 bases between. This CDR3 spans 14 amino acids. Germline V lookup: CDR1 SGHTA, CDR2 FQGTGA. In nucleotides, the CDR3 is TGTGCCAGCAGCCGCCCGGACGGGGTTCGGGGCTACACCTTC. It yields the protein CASSRPDGVRGYTF.

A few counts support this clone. CDR3: CASSLGTVNQPQHF. As DNA, the CDR3 is TGTGCCAGCAGCTTAGGGACAGTCAATCAGCCCCAGCATTTT. The chain employs TRBV7-9 and TRBJ1-5; D is perhaps TRBD1 (6 bases). This CDR3 spans 14 amino acids. V was cut by 1 base and J by 3 bases, with 7 bases left in between. CDR1 is SEHNR and CDR2 is FQNEAQ in the germline V gene (reference sequence).

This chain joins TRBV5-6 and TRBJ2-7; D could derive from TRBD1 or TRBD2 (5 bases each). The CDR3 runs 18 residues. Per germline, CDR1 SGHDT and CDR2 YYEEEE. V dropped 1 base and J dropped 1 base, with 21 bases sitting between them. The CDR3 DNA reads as TGTGCCAGCAGCTTGCCGAGAGGAGGACCCAAGGGGTCCTACGAGCAGTACTTC. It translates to CASSLPRGGPKGSYEQYF. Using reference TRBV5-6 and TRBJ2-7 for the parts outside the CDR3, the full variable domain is DAGVTQSPTHLIKTRGQQVTLRCSPKSGHDTVSWYQQALGQGPQFIFQYYEEEERQRGNFPDRFSGHQFPNYSSELNVNALLLGDSALYLCASSLPRGGPKGSYEQYFGPGTRLTVT.

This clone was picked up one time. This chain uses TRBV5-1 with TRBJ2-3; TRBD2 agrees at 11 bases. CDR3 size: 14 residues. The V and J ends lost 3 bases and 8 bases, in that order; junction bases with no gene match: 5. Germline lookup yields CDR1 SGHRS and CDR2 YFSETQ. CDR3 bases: TGCGCCAGCAGCTCGACCGGGACTAGCGGTACGCAGTATTTT. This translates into CASSSTGTSGTQYF.

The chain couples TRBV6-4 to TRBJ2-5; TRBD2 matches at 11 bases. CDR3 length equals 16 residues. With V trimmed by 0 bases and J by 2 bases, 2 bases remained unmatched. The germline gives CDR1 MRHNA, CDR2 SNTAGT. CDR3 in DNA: TGTGCCAGCAGTGACTCAACTAGCGGGGGACAAGAGACCCAGTACTTC. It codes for CASSDSTSGGQETQYF.

CDR3 DNA: TGTGCCAGCAGCGGGACCCCCCCTTTGGGAGAGACCCAGTACTTC. The encoded protein is CASSGTPPLGETQYF. This sequence joins TRBV5-8 and TRBJ2-5; D may be TRBD1 or TRBD2 (5 bases each). This CDR3 is 15 amino acids long. Germline V gene sequence: CDR1 SGHTS, CDR2 YDEGEE. The V gene lost 4 bases and the J gene lost 4 bases, with 17 bases spanning the gap.

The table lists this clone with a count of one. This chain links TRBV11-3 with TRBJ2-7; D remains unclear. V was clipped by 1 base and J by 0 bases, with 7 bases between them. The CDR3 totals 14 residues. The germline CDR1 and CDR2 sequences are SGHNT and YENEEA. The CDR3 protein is CASSLGPNSYEQYF. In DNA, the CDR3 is TGTGCCAGCAGCTTAGGACCCAACTCCTACGAGCAGTACTTC.

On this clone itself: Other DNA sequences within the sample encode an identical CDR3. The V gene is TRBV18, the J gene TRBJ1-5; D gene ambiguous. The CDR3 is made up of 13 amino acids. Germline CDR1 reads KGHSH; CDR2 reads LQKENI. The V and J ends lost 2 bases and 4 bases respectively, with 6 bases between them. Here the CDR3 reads CASSPDGNQPQHF. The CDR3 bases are TGTGCCAGCTCACCAGACGGGAATCAGCCCCAGCATTTT.

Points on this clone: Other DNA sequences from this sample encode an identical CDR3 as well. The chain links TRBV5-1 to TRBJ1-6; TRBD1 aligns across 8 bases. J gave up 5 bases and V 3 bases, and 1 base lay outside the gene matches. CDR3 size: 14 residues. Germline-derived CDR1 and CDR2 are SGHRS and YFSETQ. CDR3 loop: CASSSQGDNSPLHF. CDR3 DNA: TGCGCCAGCAGCTCACAGGGGGATAATTCACCCCTCCACTTT. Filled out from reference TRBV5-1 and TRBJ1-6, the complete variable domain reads KAGVTQTPRYLIKTRGQQVTLSCSPISGHRSVSWYQQTPGQGLQFLFEYFSETQRNKGNFPGRFSGRQFSNSRSEMNVSTLELGDSALYLCASSSQGDNSPLHFGNGTRLTVT.

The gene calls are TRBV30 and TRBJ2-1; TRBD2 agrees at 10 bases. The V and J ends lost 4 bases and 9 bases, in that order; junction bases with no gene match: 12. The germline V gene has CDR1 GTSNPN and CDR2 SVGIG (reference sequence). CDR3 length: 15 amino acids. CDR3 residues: CAWNLGSGRASEQFF. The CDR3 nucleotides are TGTGCCTGGAATCTGGGGAGCGGGAGGGCCAGTGAGCAGTTCTTC.

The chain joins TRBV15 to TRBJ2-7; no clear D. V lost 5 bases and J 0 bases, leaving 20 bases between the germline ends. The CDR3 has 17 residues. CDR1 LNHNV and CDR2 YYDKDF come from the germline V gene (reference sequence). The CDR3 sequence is CATSYYPPAQSSYEQYF. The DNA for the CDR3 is TGTGCCACCAGCTATTACCCCCCGGCTCAGAGCTCCTACGAGCAGTACTTC.

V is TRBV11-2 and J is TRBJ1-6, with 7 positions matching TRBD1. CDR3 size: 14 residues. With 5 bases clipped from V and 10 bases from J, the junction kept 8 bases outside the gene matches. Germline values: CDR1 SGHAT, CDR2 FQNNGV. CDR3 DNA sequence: TGTGCCAGCAGCGTAAGACAGGGTAACTCACCCCTCCACTTT. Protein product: CASSVRQGNSPLHF.

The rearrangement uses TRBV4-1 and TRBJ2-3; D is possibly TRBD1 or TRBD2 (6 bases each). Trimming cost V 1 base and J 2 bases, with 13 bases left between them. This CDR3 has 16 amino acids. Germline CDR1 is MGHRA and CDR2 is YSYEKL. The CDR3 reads CASSQVAGGPTDTQYF. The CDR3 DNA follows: TGCGCCAGCAGCCAAGTGGCCGGGGGCCCCACAGATACGCAGTATTTT.

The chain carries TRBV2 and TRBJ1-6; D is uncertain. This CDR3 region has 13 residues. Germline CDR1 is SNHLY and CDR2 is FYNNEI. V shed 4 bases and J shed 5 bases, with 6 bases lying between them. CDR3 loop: CASSVDHNSPLHF. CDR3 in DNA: TGTGCCAGCAGTGTCGACCATAATTCACCCCTCCACTTT.

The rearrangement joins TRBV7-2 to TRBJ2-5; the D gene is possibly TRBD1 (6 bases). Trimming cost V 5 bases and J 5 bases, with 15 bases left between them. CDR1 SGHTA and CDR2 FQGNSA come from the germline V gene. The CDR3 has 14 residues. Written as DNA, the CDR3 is TGTGCCAGCAGCCCCGGACCCACAGGGGAGACCCAGTACTTC. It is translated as CASSPGPTGETQYF. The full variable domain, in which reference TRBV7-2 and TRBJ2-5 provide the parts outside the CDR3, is GAGVSQSPSNKVTEKGKDVELRCDPISGHTALYWYRQSLGQGLEFLIYFQGNSAPDKSGLPSDRFSAERTGGSVSTLTIQRTQQEDSAVYLCASSPGPTGETQYFGPGTRLLVL.

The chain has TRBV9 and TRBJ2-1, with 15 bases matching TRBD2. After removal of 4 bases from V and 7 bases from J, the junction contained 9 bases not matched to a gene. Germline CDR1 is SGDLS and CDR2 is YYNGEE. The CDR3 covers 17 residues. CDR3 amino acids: CASSPRPGTSGRNEQFF. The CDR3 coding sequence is TGTGCCAGCAGCCCCCGTCCCGGGACTAGCGGGAGGAATGAGCAGTTCTTC. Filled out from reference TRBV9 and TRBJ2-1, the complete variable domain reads DSGVTQTPKHLITATGQRVTLRCSPRSGDLSVYWYQQSLDQGLQFLIQYYNGEERAKGNILERFSAQQFPDLHSELNLSSLELGDSALYFCASSPRPGTSGRNEQFFGPGTRLTVL.

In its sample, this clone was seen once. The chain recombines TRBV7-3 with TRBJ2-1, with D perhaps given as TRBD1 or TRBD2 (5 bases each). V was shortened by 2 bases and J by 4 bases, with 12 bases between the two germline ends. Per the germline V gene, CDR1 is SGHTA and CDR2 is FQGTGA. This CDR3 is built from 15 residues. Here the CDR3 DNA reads TGTGCCAGCAGCTTATCCCGGGACGGTTACAATGAGCAGTTCTTC. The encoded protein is CASSLSRDGYNEQFF.

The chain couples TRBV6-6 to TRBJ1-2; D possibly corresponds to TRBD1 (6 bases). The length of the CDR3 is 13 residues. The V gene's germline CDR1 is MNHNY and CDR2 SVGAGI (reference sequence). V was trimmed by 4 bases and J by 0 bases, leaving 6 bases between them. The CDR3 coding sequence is TGTGCCAGCAGTTCAGGGGCTAACTATGGCTACACCTTC. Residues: CASSSGANYGYTF.

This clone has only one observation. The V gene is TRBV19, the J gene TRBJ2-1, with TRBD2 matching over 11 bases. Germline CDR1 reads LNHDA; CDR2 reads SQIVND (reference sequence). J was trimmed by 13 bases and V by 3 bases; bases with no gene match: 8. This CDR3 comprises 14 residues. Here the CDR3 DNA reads TGTGCCAGTAGTATGCTAGCGGGAGGTGGAGTTCAGTTCTTC. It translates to CASSMLAGGGVQFF.

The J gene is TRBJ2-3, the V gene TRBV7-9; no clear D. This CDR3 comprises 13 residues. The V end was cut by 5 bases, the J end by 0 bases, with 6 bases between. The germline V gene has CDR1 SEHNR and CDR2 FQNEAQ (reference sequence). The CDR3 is CASSPSSTDTQYF. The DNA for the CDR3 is TGTGCCAGCAGCCCATCAAGCACAGATACGCAGTATTTT.